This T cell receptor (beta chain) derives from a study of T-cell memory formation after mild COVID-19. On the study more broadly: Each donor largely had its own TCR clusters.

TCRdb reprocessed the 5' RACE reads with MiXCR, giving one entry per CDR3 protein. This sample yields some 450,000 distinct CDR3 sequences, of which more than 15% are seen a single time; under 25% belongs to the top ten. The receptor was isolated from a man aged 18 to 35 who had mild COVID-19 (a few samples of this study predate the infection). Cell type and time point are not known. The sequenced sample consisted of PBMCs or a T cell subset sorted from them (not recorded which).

This chain's CDR3 is CASSLFLRQGEHGYTF. Here the CDR3 DNA reads TGTGCCAGCAGCTTGTTTCTCCGACAGGGGGAGCATGGCTACACCTTC. This chain connects TRBV7-9 to TRBJ1-2, with TRBD1 matching 9 bases. CDR3 length equals 16 residues. Germline values: CDR1 SEHNR, CDR2 FQNEAQ (reference sequence). Trimming removed 3 bases from V and 6 bases from J; junction bases left unmatched: 11.